This TCR beta chain emerged from a study of shared clonotypes between healthy human individuals. V shed 4 bases and J shed 0 bases, with 10 bases lying between them. The CDR3 is made up of 14 amino acids. The germline CDR1 and CDR2 sequences are SGHRS and YFSETQ. Measured with immunoSEQ multiplex PCR; TCRdb has only the in-frame clones, and not every one. The data contain nearly 750,000 clones, approximately 72% of them singletons. The TCR sequence derives from a woman between 25 and 40 years old in good health. V gene TRBV5-1 combines with J gene TRBJ1-1; a weak D match, TRBD1 (5 bases). Material for sequencing was memory CD4+ T cells sorted from blood. The subset is: CD45RA-negative fraction. This chain's CDR3 is CASSTDRLNTEAFF. The DNA of the CDR3 is TGCGCCAGCAGCACTGACAGACTGAACACTGAAGCTTTCTTT.